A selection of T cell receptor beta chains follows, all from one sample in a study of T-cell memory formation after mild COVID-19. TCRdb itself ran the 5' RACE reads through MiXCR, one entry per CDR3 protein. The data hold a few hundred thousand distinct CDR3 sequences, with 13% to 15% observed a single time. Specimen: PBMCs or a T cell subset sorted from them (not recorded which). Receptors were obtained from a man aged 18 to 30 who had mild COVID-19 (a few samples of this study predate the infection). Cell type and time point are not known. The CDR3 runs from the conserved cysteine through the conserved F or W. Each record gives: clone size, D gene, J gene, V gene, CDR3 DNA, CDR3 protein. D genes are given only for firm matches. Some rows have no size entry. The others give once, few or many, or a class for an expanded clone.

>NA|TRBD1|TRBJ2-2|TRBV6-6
TGTGCCAGCAGTAGGGGACAGGGGTGGTCCGGGGAGCTGTTTTTT
CASSRGQGWSGELFF
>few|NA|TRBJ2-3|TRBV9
TGTGCCAGCAGCCCCGGTAGACCCCTCACAGATACGCAGTATTTT
CASSPGRPLTDTQYF
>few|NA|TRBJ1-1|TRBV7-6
TGTGCCAGCAGCGACCTAGATTCCACAGAGAACACTGAAGCTTTCTTT
CASSDLDSTENTEAFF
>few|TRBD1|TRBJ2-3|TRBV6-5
TGTGCCAGCAGCCGGACAGGGGGCCCCACAGATACGCAGTATTTT
CASSRTGGPTDTQYF
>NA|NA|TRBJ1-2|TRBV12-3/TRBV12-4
TGTGCCAGCAGCAGCGGGGGCCATGGCTACACCTTC
CASSSGGHGYTF
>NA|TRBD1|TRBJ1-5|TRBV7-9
TGTGCCAGCAGTCATATTACAGGGGACGATCAGCCCCAGCATTTT
CASSHITGDDQPQHF
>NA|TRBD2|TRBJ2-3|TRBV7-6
TGTGCCAGCAGCTCGTTAAATAGCGGGGGCGCCACAGATACGCAGTATTTT
CASSSLNSGGATDTQYF
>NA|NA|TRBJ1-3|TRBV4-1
TGCGCCAGCAGCTTCCGTCTCCAGAGAGGAAACACCATATATTTT
CASSFRLQRGNTIYF
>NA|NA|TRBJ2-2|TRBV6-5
TGTGCCAGCAGTTACTCTACAGGGAACACCGGGGAGCTGTTTTTT
CASSYSTGNTGELFF
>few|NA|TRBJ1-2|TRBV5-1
TGCGCCAGCAGGGCTACCACAGGCGACTATGGCTACACCTTC
CASRATTGDYGYTF
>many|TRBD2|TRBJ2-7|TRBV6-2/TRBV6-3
TGTGCCAGCAGCTTAGCGGGTTCCGCCTACGAGCAGTACTTC
CASSLAGSAYEQYF
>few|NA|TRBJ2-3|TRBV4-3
TGCGCCAGCAGCCAAGACCCCCAAACAGATACGCAGTATTTT
CASSQDPQTDTQYF
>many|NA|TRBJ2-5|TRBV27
TGTGCCACGATGGGTGGTCAAAAGACCCAGTACTTC
CATMGGQKTQYF
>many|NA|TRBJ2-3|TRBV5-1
TGCGCCAGCAGCCCGGGACCCCTGGGCGGCGCAGATACGCAGTATTTT
CASSPGPLGGADTQYF
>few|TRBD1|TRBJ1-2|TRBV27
TGTGCCAGTAGACAGGGAAGAAAGGATGGCTACACCTTC
CASRQGRKDGYTF
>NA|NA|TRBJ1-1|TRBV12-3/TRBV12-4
TGTGCCAGCAGACCCCCGGGGGCGAACACTGAAGCTTTCTTT
CASRPPGANTEAFF
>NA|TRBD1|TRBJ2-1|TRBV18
TGTGCCAGCTCACCAGACAGGGGGGAAAATGAGCAGTTCTTC
CASSPDRGENEQFF
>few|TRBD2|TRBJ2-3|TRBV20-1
TGCAGTGCTAGAGATTCACTAGCGGCTAGCACAGATACGCAGTATTTT
CSARDSLAASTDTQYF
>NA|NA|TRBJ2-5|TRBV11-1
TGTGCCAGCAGCTCAACAGGACTTGAGACCCAGTACTTC
CASSSTGLETQYF
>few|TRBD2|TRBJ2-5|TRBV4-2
TGTGCCAGCAGCCAGGGAGCCCGGGGGGTTGAGACCCAGTACTTC
CASSQGARGVETQYF
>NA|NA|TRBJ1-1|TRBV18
TGTGCCAGCTCCCCCGGGGCGATGAACACTGAAGCTTTCTTT
CASSPGAMNTEAFF
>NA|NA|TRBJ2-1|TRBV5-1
TGCGCCAGCAGCTGGGATCTCTCTCCCAATGAGCAGTTCTTC
CASSWDLSPNEQFF
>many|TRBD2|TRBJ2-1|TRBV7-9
TGTGCCAGCAGCCCCGGTGGACTAGTAGTTCTGTTCTTC
CASSPGGLVVLFF